The entry below describes one T cell receptor (beta chain). After extraction with the RNeasy kit, roughly 0.45 to 1 ug of the RNA was reverse transcribed using random hexamers. TCRdb passed the immunoSEQ multiplex PCR reads through MiXCR, listing each CDR3 protein once. The sample carries over 150,000 distinct CDR3 sequences, about 96% recorded once. This specimen comes from a study of CD8 T cells in Susac syndrome. The TCR sequence derives from a human donor with Susac syndrome. The specimen sequenced was CD4+ T cells from PBMCs.

The CDR3 protein is CASSLYSEQFF. The CDR3, as DNA: TGTGCCAGCAGCCTCTATAGTGAGCAGTTCTTC. This chain connects TRBV5-6 to TRBJ2-1; D uncertain. This CDR3 is 11 amino acids long. V dropped 4 bases and J dropped 9 bases, with 8 bases sitting between them. The germline CDR1 and CDR2 sequences are SGHDT and YYEEEE.